This TCR beta chain was identified in a study of regulatory T cells in long-lasting Graves disease. This clonotype occurred many times. Trimming cost V 6 bases and J 5 bases; bases outside gene matches: 5. This CDR3 is built from 13 residues. Time point denoted: newly diagnosed GD, antithyroid drugs for less than 3 months. Making the TCR library involved RNA that had been extracted from PBMCs. Through Arm-PCR of CDR3 regions and iRepertoire HTBI primers, TCR beta libraries were built. TCRdb re-analysed the multiplex PCR reads in MiXCR, keeping a single row per CDR3 protein. The table lists some 500,000 distinct CDR3 sequences, roughly 14% of them singletons. These same data were also listed under a study on T cells in Graves' hyperthyroidism and ophthalmopathy.

This sequence joins TRBV12-3 or TRBV12-4 and TRBJ1-2; 8 nucleotides agree with TRBD1. The sample in question was peripheral blood mononuclear cells (PBMCs), obtained at new diagnosis, from a patient treated with antithyroid drugs. The clonotype was recovered from a man aged 25 to 40 with Graves disease. CDR3: CASSLGQVYGYTF. The DNA of the CDR3 is TGTGCCAGCAGCTTGGGACAGGTTTATGGCTACACCTTC.